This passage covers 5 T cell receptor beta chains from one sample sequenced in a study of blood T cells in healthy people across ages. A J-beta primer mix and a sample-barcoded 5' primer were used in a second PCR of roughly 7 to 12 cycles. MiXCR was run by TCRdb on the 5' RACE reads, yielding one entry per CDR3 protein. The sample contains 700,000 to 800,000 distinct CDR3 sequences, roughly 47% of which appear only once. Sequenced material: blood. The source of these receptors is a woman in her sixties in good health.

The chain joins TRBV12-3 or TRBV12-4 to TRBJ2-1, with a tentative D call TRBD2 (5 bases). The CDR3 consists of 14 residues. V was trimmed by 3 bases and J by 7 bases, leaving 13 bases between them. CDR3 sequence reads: CASSFETTGNEQFF. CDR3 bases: TGTGCCAGCAGTTTCGAGACTACGGGGAATGAGCAGTTCTTC.

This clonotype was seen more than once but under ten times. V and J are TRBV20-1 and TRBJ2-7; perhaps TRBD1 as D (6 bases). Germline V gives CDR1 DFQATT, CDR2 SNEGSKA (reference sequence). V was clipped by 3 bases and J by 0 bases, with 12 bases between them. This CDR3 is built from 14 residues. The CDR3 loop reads CSASPRDTSYEQYF. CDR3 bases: TGCAGTGCTAGTCCTAGGGACACCTCCTACGAGCAGTACTTC.

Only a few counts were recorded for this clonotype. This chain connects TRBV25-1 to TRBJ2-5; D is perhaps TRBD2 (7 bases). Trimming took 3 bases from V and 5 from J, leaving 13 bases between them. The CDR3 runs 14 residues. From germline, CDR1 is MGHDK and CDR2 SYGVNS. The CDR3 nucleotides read TGTGCCAGCAGTGATCGAAAGGGGGGGGAGACCCAGTACTTC. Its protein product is CASSDRKGGETQYF.

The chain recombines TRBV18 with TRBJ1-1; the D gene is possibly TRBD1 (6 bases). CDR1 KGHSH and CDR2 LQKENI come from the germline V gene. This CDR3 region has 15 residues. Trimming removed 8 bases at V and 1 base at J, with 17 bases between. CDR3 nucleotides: TGTGCCAGCCCTCCGAATGGACAGCAGAACACTGAAGCTTTCTTT. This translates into CASPPNGQQNTEAFF.

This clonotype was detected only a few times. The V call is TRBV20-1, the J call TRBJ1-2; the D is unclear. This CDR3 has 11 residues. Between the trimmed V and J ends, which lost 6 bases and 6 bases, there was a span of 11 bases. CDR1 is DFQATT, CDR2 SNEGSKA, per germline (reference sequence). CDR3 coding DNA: TGCAGTGCCCGGAAAGGGAATGGCTACACCTTC. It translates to CSARKGNGYTF.